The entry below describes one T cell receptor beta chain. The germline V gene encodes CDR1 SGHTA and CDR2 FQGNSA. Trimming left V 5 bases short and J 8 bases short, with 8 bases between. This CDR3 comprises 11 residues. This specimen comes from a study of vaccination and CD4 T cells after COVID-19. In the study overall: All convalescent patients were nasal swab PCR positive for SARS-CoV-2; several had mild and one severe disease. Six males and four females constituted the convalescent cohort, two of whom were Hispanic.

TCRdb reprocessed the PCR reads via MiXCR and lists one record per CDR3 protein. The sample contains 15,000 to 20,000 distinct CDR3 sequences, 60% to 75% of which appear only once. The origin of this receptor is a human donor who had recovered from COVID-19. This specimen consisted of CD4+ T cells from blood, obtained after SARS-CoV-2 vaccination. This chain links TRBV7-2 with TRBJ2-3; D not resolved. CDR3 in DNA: TGTGCCAGCAGCGCATATTCTACGCAGTATTTT. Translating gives CASSAYSTQYF. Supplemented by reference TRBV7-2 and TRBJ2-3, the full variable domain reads GAGVSQSPSNKVTEKGKDVELRCDPISGHTALYWYRQSLGQGLEFLIYFQGNSAPDKSGLPSDRFSAERTGGSVSTLTIQRTQQEDSAVYLCASSAYSTQYFGPGTRLTVL.